This T cell receptor beta chain was sequenced during a study of blood T cell repertoires in COVID-19. Study-wide context: Samples of COVID-19 (acute and convalescent) were obtained from the United States, Italy and Spain.

This table comes from immunoSEQ multiplex PCR, and its TCRdb copy is limited to in-frame clones, with some not included. The sample consists of approximately 190,000 clones, roughly 82% of them appearing once. The CDR3 has 14 residues. Germline V gene sequence: CDR1 SGHVS, CDR2 FQNEAQ. Comments on this clone: A read error may account for a junction end that differs from germline.

This TCR was recovered from a woman in her sixties or seventies with acute COVID-19. V usage is TRBV7-8 and J usage is TRBJ1-1, with D unclear. The source material was PBMCs or T cells enriched from blood (not recorded which). The DNA for the CDR3 is TGTGCCAGCAGCCTAGCGAGGCCGAACACTGAAGCTTTCTTT. Translating it yields CASSLARPNTEAFF.